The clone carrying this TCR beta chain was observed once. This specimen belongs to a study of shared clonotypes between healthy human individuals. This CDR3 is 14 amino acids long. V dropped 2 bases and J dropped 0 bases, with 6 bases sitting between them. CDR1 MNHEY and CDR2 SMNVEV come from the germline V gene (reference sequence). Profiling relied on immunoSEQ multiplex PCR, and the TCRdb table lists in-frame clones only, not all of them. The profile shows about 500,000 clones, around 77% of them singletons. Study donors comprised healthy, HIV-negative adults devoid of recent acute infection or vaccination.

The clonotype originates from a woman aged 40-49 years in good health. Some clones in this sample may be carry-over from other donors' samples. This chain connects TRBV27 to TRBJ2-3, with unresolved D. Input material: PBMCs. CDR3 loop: CASSLSLSTDTQYF. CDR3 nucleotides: TGTGCCAGCAGTTTAAGCCTAAGCACAGATACGCAGTATTTT.